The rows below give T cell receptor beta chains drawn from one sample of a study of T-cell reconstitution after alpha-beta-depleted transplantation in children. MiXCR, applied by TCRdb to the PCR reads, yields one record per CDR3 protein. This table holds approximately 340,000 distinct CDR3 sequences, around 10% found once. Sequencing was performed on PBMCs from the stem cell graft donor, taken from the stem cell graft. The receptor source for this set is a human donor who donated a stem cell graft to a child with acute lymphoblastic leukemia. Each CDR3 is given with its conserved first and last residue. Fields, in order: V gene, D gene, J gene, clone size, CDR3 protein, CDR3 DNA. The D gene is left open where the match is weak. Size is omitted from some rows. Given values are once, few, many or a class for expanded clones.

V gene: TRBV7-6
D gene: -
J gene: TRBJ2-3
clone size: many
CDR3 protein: CASSLVGGADTQYF
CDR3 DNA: TGTGCCAGCAGCTTAGTTGGGGGTGCGGATACGCAGTATTTT

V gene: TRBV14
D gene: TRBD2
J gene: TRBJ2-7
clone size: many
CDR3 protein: CASSQVAGVSEQYF
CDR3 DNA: TGTGCCAGCAGCCAAGTAGCGGGAGTCTCCGAGCAGTACTTC

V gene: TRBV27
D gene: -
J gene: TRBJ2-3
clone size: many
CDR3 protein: CASSLGDLNADTQYF
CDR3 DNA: TGTGCCAGCAGTTTAGGGGACTTAAACGCAGATACGCAGTATTTT

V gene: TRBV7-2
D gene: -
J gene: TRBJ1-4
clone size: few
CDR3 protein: CASSSGPSLEEKLFF
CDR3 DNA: TGTGCCAGCAGCTCGGGACCTTCTCTGGAGGAAAAACTGTTTTTT

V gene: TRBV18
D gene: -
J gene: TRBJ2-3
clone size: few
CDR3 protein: CASSPPGVTDTQYF
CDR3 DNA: TGTGCCAGCTCACCACCGGGGGTCACAGATACGCAGTATTTT

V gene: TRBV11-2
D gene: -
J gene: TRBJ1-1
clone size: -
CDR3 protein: CASSLDPGQSEAFF
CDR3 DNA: TGTGCCAGCAGCTTGGATCCTGGTCAGTCTGAAGCTTTCTTT

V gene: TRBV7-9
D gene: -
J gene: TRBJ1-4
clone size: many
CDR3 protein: CASSLAREQFEKLFF
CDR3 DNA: TGTGCCAGCAGCTTAGCACGGGAGCAGTTCGAAAAACTGTTTTTT

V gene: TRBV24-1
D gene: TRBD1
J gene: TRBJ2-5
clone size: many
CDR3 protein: CATSDRQGARETQYF
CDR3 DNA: TGTGCCACCAGTGACCGACAGGGGGCCCGAGAGACCCAGTACTTC

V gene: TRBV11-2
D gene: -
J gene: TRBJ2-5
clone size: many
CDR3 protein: CASSHFGRGLEETQYF
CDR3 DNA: TGTGCCAGCAGCCATTTTGGTAGGGGTTTAGAAGAGACCCAGTACTTC

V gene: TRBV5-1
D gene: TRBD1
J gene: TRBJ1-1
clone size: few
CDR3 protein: CASSLDRDRTEAFF
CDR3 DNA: TGCGCCAGCAGCTTGGACAGGGACAGGACTGAAGCTTTCTTT

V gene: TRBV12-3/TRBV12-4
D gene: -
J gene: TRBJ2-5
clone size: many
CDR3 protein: CASSLAGTEETQYF
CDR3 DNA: TGTGCCAGCAGTTTGGCGGGGACAGAAGAGACCCAGTACTTC

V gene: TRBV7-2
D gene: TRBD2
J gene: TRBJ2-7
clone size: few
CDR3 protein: CASSADPLAGDTYEQYF
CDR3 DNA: TGTGCCAGCAGCGCCGACCCGCTAGCGGGAGATACCTACGAGCAGTACTTC

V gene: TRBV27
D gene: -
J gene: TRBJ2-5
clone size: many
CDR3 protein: CASTPSGGAGEETQYF
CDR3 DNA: TGTGCCAGCACCCCTTCGGGGGGCGCAGGGGAAGAGACCCAGTACTTC

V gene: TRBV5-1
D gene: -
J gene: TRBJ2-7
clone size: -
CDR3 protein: CASSEDSSYEQYF
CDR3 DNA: TGCGCCAGCAGCGAGGACAGCTCCTACGAGCAGTACTTC

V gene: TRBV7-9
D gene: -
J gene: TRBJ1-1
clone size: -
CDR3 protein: CASSLAQGRDTEAFF
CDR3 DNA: TGTGCCAGCAGCTTAGCCCAGGGCCGGGACACTGAAGCTTTCTTT

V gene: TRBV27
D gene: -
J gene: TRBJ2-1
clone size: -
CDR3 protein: CASSSGPSSYNEQFF
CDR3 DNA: TGTGCCAGCAGTTCCGGGCCCTCCTCCTACAATGAGCAGTTCTTC

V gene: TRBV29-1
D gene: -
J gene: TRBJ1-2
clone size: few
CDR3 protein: CSVGGGYGYTF
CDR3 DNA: TGCAGCGTTGGGGGGGGCTATGGCTACACCTTC

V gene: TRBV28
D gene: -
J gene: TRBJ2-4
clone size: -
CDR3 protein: CASSYYRGGAKNIQYF
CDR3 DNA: TGTGCCAGCAGTTACTACAGGGGGGGGGCCAAAAACATTCAGTACTTC

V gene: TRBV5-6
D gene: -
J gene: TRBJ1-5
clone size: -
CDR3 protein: CASSFRRAVVGNQPQHF
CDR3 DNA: TGTGCCAGCAGCTTCAGACGAGCAGTGGTGGGAAATCAGCCCCAGCATTTT

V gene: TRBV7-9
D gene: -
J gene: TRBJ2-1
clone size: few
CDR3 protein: CASRDRSSYNEQFF
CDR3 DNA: TGTGCCAGCAGGGACCGGAGCTCCTACAATGAGCAGTTCTTC

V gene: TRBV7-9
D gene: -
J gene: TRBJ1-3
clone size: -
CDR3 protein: CASSPKRGDGNTIYF
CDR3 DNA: TGTGCCAGCAGTCCAAAAAGGGGCGATGGAAACACCATATATTTT

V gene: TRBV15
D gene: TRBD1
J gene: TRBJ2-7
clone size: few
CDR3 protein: CATSSLPGTGGYEQYF
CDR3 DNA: TGTGCCACCAGCAGCCTCCCTGGGACAGGGGGCTACGAGCAGTACTTC